The 9 T cell receptor beta chains presented below share a single source sample, sequenced in a study of shared clonotypes between healthy human individuals. The repertoire was sequenced with immunoSEQ multiplex PCR; TCRdb's copy has only in-frame clones and lacks some. This table has around 610,000 clones, approximately 96% appearing once. The naive CD8 population came from CD45RO-negative cells selected for CCR7, without terminally differentiated effector memory CD45RA+ cells. Sequenced input: naive CD8+ T cells sorted from blood. The receptor set was obtained from a woman in her 30s in good health.

The rearrangement links TRBV10-3 to TRBJ2-2, with 7 nucleotides matching TRBD2. The CDR3 is 17 residues long. Trimming took 6 bases from V and 4 from J; bases not matched to a gene: 14. Germline CDR1 is ENHRY and CDR2 is SYGVKD. The CDR3 is CAISGPVGTGGTGELFF. In DNA form, the CDR3 reads TGTGCCATCAGCGGACCGGTGGGGACGGGGGGCACCGGGGAGCTGTTTTTT.

The gene calls are TRBV27 and TRBJ2-7; maybe TRBD1 (6 bases). The germline CDR1 and CDR2 sequences are MNHEY and SMNVEV (reference sequence). The ends were cut back, 7 bases at V and 2 bases at J, with 18 bases in the middle. The CDR3 has 15 residues. CDR3 in amino acids: CASKAFQGSTYEQYF. The CDR3 nucleotides read TGTGCCAGCAAGGCCTTTCAGGGGAGTACCTACGAGCAGTACTTC.

This chain uses TRBV5-4 with TRBJ1-2, with a weak D call TRBD1 (5 bases). Trimming removed 0 bases from V and 4 bases from J, with 13 bases in between. The CDR3 sequence is 15 residues long. The V gene's germline CDR1 is SGHNT and CDR2 YYREEE (reference sequence). The CDR3 region has the DNA TGTGCCAGCAGCTTGGACCTACAGGCGCCCTATGGCTACACCTTC. Encoded protein: CASSLDLQAPYGYTF.

Worth noting for this clone: Additional DNA sequences in this sample encode the identical CDR3. The chain links TRBV28 to TRBJ2-7; 7 nucleotides match TRBD1. Germline V lookup: CDR1 MDHEN, CDR2 SYDVKM. The CDR3 covers 12 residues. J was trimmed by 4 bases and V by 4 bases; bases with no gene match: 1. This CDR3 reads CASSSRGYEQYF. The DNA for the CDR3 is TGTGCCAGCAGTTCCAGGGGGTACGAGCAGTACTTC.

The chain carries TRBV13 and TRBJ1-2, with TRBD1 identical over 8 bases. In germline, CDR1 is PRHDT, CDR2 FYEKMQ (reference sequence). J lost 6 bases, V lost 1 base, and 4 bases had no gene match. The CDR3 totals 14 residues. The CDR3 DNA sequence: TGTGCCAGCAGCTTAGCAGGGGGCGACGATGGCTACACCTTC. This encodes CASSLAGGDDGYTF.

As concerns this clone: Other DNA sequences within the sample encode an identical CDR3. The V and J genes are TRBV9 and TRBJ1-1; TRBD1 might be the D (5 bases). V gave up 0 bases and J gave up 6 bases, with 6 bases separating them. Germline V lookup: CDR1 SGDLS, CDR2 YYNGEE. The length of the CDR3 is 12 residues. CDR3 sequence (DNA): TGTGCCAGCAGCGTAGGGGGCGCTGAAGCTTTCTTT. Its protein product is CASSVGGAEAFF.

The genes are TRBV13 and TRBJ2-1; possibly TRBD2 for D (7 bases). The CDR3 sequence is 16 residues long. The germline gives CDR1 PRHDT, CDR2 FYEKMQ (reference sequence). Deletions cut 4 bases from V and 1 base from J, with 14 bases between. The CDR3 region has the DNA TGTGCCAGCAGCTCCGCGAGGGGGGGTTCCTACAATGAGCAGTTCTTC. Translating it yields CASSSARGGSYNEQFF.

This sequence joins TRBV28 and TRBJ1-1, with 9 positions matching TRBD1. Per the germline V gene, CDR1 is MDHEN and CDR2 is SYDVKM. This CDR3 is 14 amino acids long. The ends lost 5 bases at V and 4 bases at J; junction bases unmatched: 5. This CDR3 reads CASSTIQGATEAFF. The DNA of the CDR3 is TGTGCCAGCAGTACCATACAGGGGGCCACTGAAGCTTTCTTT. Full variable domain (rest looked up from reference TRBV28 and TRBJ1-1): DVKVTQSSRYLVKRTGEKVFLECVQDMDHENMFWYRQDPGLGLRLIYFSYDVKMKEKGDIPEGYSVSREKKERFSLILESASTNQTSMYLCASSTIQGATEAFFGQGTRLTVV.

J is TRBJ2-5 and V is TRBV4-2, with no clear D. The better agreement between TRBJ2-7 and the DNA end casts doubt on the J call. The CDR3 loop spans 14 amino acids. Germline-derived CDR1 and CDR2 are LGHNA and YNFKEQ. The CDR3 region has the DNA TGTGCCAGCAGCCAAGCTCACAGCGTGTACGAGCAGTACTTC. This translates into CASSQAHSVYEQYF.